This entry lists 30 T cell receptor beta chains sequenced from one sample in a study of shared T cell receptors in the human thymus. Produced via immunoSEQ multiplex PCR; TCRdb's table is partial and in-frame only. The sample includes roughly 68,000 clones, 90% to 95% of them seen just once. The specimen was thymocytes. These receptors were taken from a human donor.

The chain employs TRBV15 and TRBJ2-1, with 10 bases aligning to TRBD2. V was clipped by 8 bases and J by 3 bases; unmatched bases: 16. Per germline, CDR1 LNHNV and CDR2 YYDKDF (reference sequence). This CDR3 is 18 amino acids long. The CDR3 spells CATGNRAGGNNYYNEQFF. CDR3 coding DNA: TGTGCCACCGGGAATCGAGCGGGGGGGAATAACTACTACAATGAGCAGTTCTTC.

DNA for the CDR3: TGTGCCAGCAGTCCCCGGGGACAGAAAACCTACGAGCAGTACTTC. It encodes CASSPRGQKTYEQYF. The rearrangement joins TRBV6-5 to TRBJ2-7; 7 bases are shared with TRBD1. The CDR3 is 15 amino acids. Germline loops: CDR1 MNHEY, CDR2 SVGAGI. V gave up 5 bases and J gave up 2 bases; unmatched junction bases: 9.

The chain links TRBV5-6 to TRBJ2-5; TRBD1 is a possible D gene (5 bases). V lost 7 bases and J lost 5, with 21 bases in between. CDR3 length: 15 amino acids. In germline, CDR1 is SGHDT, CDR2 YYEEEE. The CDR3 spells CASGEIQDTAETQYF. The CDR3 DNA follows: TGTGCCAGCGGGGAAATACAGGACACAGCGGAGACCCAGTACTTC.

V is TRBV21-1 and J is TRBJ1-1. TRBV21-1 is given as a pseudogene. The CDR3 extends over 13 amino acids. This CDR3 reads CASRGRMNTEAFF. As DNA, the CDR3 is TGTGCCAGCAGGGGACGGATGAACACTGAAGCTTTCTTT.

V usage is TRBV7-3 and J usage is TRBJ2-3; TRBD2 agrees at 12 bases. The CDR3 contains 19 residues. Looked up from germline, CDR1 is SGHTA and CDR2 is FQGTGA. V gave up 5 bases and J gave up 1 base; unmatched junction bases: 13. For the CDR3, the DNA is TGTGCCAGCAGCCCAACTAGCGGGGGGCCTAGATTGGGCACAGATACGCAGTATTTT. This gives the protein CASSPTSGGPRLGTDTQYF.

This rearrangement joins TRBV7-6 to TRBJ2-7; a possible D gene is TRBD2 (6 bases). CDR3 length: 13 amino acids. The V end was cut by 5 bases, the J end by 3 bases, with 11 bases between. Germline V gives CDR1 SGHVS, CDR2 FNYEAQ. Here the CDR3 DNA reads TGTGCCAGCAGCCCATGGAGGGACTACGAGCAGTACTTC. This gives the protein CASSPWRDYEQYF.

This chain links TRBV5-1 with TRBJ2-5, with D possibly matching TRBD1 (6 bases). CDR1 and CDR2 (germline): SGHRS, YFSETQ. With 0 bases removed from V and 2 bases from J, the gap between germline ends came to 8 bases. CDR3 length equals 14 residues. The CDR3 sequence: CASSLADRQETQYF. Written as DNA, the CDR3 is TGCGCCAGCAGCTTGGCGGACAGACAAGAGACCCAGTACTTC.

This chain uses TRBV19 with TRBJ1-4; weak D call: TRBD1 (6 bases). Germline V lookup: CDR1 LNHDA, CDR2 SQIVND (reference sequence). Trimming removed 1 base from V and 0 bases from J, with 18 bases in between. This CDR3 is 19 amino acids long. The CDR3 spells CASSIGQASPFATNEKLFF. The CDR3 DNA reads as TGTGCCAGTAGTATAGGACAGGCTTCCCCCTTTGCAACTAATGAAAAACTGTTTTTT.

This clone was counted once. This rearrangement joins TRBV6-6 to TRBJ1-1; 7 nucleotides align to TRBD1. Trimming took 9 bases from V and 5 from J; bases not matched to a gene: 6. Germline-derived CDR1 and CDR2 are MNHNY and SVGAGI (reference sequence). The CDR3 consists of 12 residues. The CDR3 DNA reads as TGTGCCAGTAAGGGGGCGTGGACTGAAGCTTTCTTT. This translates into CASKGAWTEAFF.

The V gene is TRBV7-2, the J gene TRBJ1-2; a weak D match, TRBD1 (6 bases). Trimming stripped 2 bases from V and 5 bases from J, with 18 bases between. The CDR3 has 16 amino acids. Germline V gives CDR1 SGHTA, CDR2 FQGNSA. The CDR3, as DNA: TGTGCCAGCAGCTTATTAAAAGACAGGAGTATGTATGGCTACACCTTC. Protein sequence: CASSLLKDRSMYGYTF.

This clone was recorded once. The V call is TRBV7-6, the J call TRBJ1-1, with a tentative D call TRBD1 (5 bases). CDR1 and CDR2 from the germline V gene are SGHVS and FNYEAQ. V was trimmed by 2 bases and J by 1 base, leaving 11 bases between them. The CDR3 runs to 15 residues. This chain's CDR3 is CASSLITGTNTEAFF. Here the CDR3 DNA reads TGTGCCAGCAGCTTAATAACCGGGACGAACACTGAAGCTTTCTTT.

This chain connects TRBV4-1 to TRBJ2-1; TRBD1 matches 10 bases. Trimming at V came to 0 bases and at J to 5 bases, leaving 16 bases not matched to a gene. The CDR3 has 20 amino acids. Germline V gene sequence: CDR1 MGHRA, CDR2 YSYEKL. CDR3 protein: CASSQDEDRGWLGGHNEQFF. As DNA, the CDR3 is TGCGCCAGCAGCCAAGATGAGGACAGGGGGTGGTTAGGGGGTCACAATGAGCAGTTCTTC.

This clone occurred once. The chain employs TRBV9 and TRBJ2-5; D might be TRBD2 (6 bases). The CDR3 has 15 amino acids. Germline V gene sequence: CDR1 SGDLS, CDR2 YYNGEE. V lost 4 bases, J lost 0 bases, and 13 bases lay in between. The CDR3 spells CASSSRDCNQETQYF. CDR3 DNA sequence: TGTGCCAGCAGCTCCCGGGACTGTAACCAAGAGACCCAGTACTTC. The full variable domain, completed using reference TRBV9 and TRBJ2-5, is DSGVTQTPKHLITATGQRVTLRCSPRSGDLSVYWYQQSLDQGLQFLIQYYNGEERAKGNILERFSAQQFPDLHSELNLSSLELGDSALYFCASSSRDCNQETQYFGPGTRLLVL.

CDR3 residues: CASSYRTGGLNTEAFF. In DNA, the CDR3 is TGTGCCAGCAGTTACAGGACCGGCGGGTTGAACACTGAAGCTTTCTTT. This sequence joins TRBV27 and TRBJ1-1, with D maybe TRBD1 (5 bases). Trimming removed 4 bases at V and 0 bases at J, with 15 bases between. The length of the CDR3 is 16 residues. Germline-derived CDR1 and CDR2 are MNHEY and SMNVEV (reference sequence).

This chain uses TRBV4-2 with TRBJ2-3, with no clear D. This CDR3 region has 18 residues. With 3 bases removed from V and 4 bases from J, the gap between germline ends came to 23 bases. The V gene's germline CDR1 is LGHNA and CDR2 YNFKEQ. For the CDR3, the DNA is TGTGCCAGCAGCCATTCGGCTCGTCCCACCCTCCTCGCAGATACGCAGTATTTT. Translating gives CASSHSARPTLLADTQYF.

The CDR3 protein is CASSQYRGMRDTQYF. The CDR3 nucleotides read TGTGCCAGCAGCCAATACAGGGGGATGAGAGATACGCAGTATTTT. V usage is TRBV14 and J usage is TRBJ2-3; TRBD1 matches at 8 bases. From germline, CDR1 is SGHDN and CDR2 FVKESK. The CDR3 contains 15 residues. V lost 2 bases, J lost 5 bases, and 6 bases stayed unmatched.

The sample holds one count of this clone. The CDR3 here is CASSPGGGGGLETQYF. The CDR3 nucleotides read TGTGCCAGCAGCCCCGGGGGGGGCGGGGGATTAGAGACCCAGTACTTC. The chain joins TRBV5-6 to TRBJ2-5; 8 bases match TRBD2. After removal of 4 bases from V and 4 bases from J, the junction contained 12 bases not matched to a gene. Germline V CDR1 and CDR2: SGHDT, YYEEEE. The CDR3 runs to 16 residues.

The CDR3 DNA reads TGTGCCAGCAGGGGCGGGGGGGGTAACAATGAGCAGTTCTTC. Translating it yields CASRGGGGNNEQFF. The gene calls are TRBV5-4 and TRBJ2-1; TRBD2 aligns across 9 bases. The germline V gene has CDR1 SGHNT and CDR2 YYREEE (reference sequence). There are 14 residues in the CDR3. Trimming took 5 bases from V and 5 from J; bases not matched to a gene: 5.

The J gene is TRBJ1-2, the V gene TRBV6-5, with a tentative D call TRBD1 (5 bases). This CDR3 has 16 amino acids. Trimming shortened V by 0 bases and J by 4 bases, and 15 bases separated the two germline ends. The germline CDR1 and CDR2 sequences are MNHEY and SVGAGI. The CDR3 sequence is CASSYSAQKGRYGYTF. CDR3 coding DNA: TGTGCCAGCAGTTACTCGGCACAAAAGGGACGCTATGGCTACACCTTC.

This chain links TRBV5-8 with TRBJ1-1; a possible D gene is TRBD1 (5 bases). The CDR3 covers 14 residues. The germline V gene encodes CDR1 SGHTS and CDR2 YDEGEE. Trimming took 2 bases from V and 1 from J, leaving 9 bases between them. The CDR3 DNA reads as TGTGCCAGCAGCTTTAGGACAACGAACACTGAAGCTTTCTTT. It encodes CASSFRTTNTEAFF.

CDR3 nucleotide sequence: TGTGCCAGTAGTATGGGTGCTACCAATTCACCCCTCCACTTT. This codes for CASSMGATNSPLHF. The J gene is TRBJ1-6, the V gene TRBV19; no clear D. CDR1 is LNHDA, CDR2 SQIVND, per germline (reference sequence). The V end was cut by 3 bases, the J end by 7 bases, with 10 bases between. This CDR3 comprises 14 residues. The full variable domain, rest sourced from reference TRBV19 and TRBJ1-6, is DGGITQSPKYLFRKEGQNVTLSCEQNLNHDAMYWYRQDPGQGLRLIYYSQIVNDFQKGDIAEGYSVSREKKESFPLTVTSAQKNPTAFYLCASSMGATNSPLHFGNGTRLTVT.

The CDR3 coding sequence is TGTGCCAGCAGTTTACCCCCCATAATAGACAGGGGGCGGAATAGTTCTGAAAAACTGTTTTTT. Its protein product is CASSLPPIIDRGRNSSEKLFF. The chain joins TRBV28 to TRBJ1-4, with 10 bases lining up with TRBD1. Germline values: CDR1 MDHEN, CDR2 SYDVKM. V lost 2 bases to trimming and J lost 7 bases; unmatched junction nucleotides: 22. The CDR3 is made up of 21 amino acids.

The chain couples TRBV4-1 to TRBJ2-7; possible D gene TRBD1, 5 bases. CDR1 and CDR2 (germline): MGHRA, YSYEKL. This CDR3 comprises 16 residues. Trimming stripped 0 bases from V and 4 bases from J, with 16 bases between. The CDR3 region has the DNA TGCGCCAGCAGCCAAGATACAGGAACCACCATTTACGAGCAGTACTTC. Its translation: CASSQDTGTTIYEQYF.

J is TRBJ2-1 and V is TRBV7-7; D gene ambiguous. Between the trimmed V and J ends, which lost 5 bases and 3 bases, there was a span of 11 bases. This CDR3 comprises 14 residues. Germline CDR1 is SSHAT and CDR2 is FNYEAQ (reference sequence). The chain's CDR3 is CASSRLGCYNEQFF. The CDR3 DNA follows: TGTGCCAGCAGCCGGTTAGGGTGCTACAATGAGCAGTTCTTC.

The V and J genes are TRBV25-1 and TRBJ1-6, with D unclear. The CDR3 is made up of 14 amino acids. V lost 1 base to trimming and J lost 8 bases, with 9 bases between them. The germline V gene encodes CDR1 MGHDK and CDR2 SYGVNS. The CDR3 loop is CASSELLVYSPLHF. CDR3 nucleotides: TGTGCCAGCAGTGAATTGTTAGTTTATTCACCCCTCCACTTT.

This clone appeared a single time. The chain is built from TRBV5-1 and TRBJ2-5; D possibly corresponds to TRBD1 (6 bases). The germline gives CDR1 SGHRS, CDR2 YFSETQ. V was cut by 0 bases and J by 4 bases, with 25 bases left in between. CDR3 length: 19 amino acids. In DNA form, the CDR3 reads TGCGCCAGCAGCTTGGACAGGGAAAGGGAGTATGGGAAGGGAGAGACCCAGTACTTC. Its protein product is CASSLDREREYGKGETQYF.

This chain connects TRBV7-2 to TRBJ1-1; TRBD1 might be the D (5 bases). Per the germline V gene, CDR1 is SGHTA and CDR2 is FQGNSA. V was clipped by 1 base and J by 1 base, with 10 bases between them. The CDR3 extends over 15 amino acids. The CDR3 here is CASSLERGRNTEAFF. The CDR3, as DNA: TGTGCCAGCAGCTTAGAAAGGGGCCGGAACACTGAAGCTTTCTTT.

The gene calls are TRBV7-2 and TRBJ2-3; 7 positions agree with TRBD2. Germline V gene sequence: CDR1 SGHTA, CDR2 FQGNSA. V shed 5 bases and J 6 bases; nucleotides not matched to a gene: 11. This CDR3 spans 15 amino acids. CDR3 region: CASSPTAGVGDTQYF. CDR3 coding DNA: TGTGCCAGCAGCCCAACGGCGGGGGTCGGGGATACGCAGTATTTT.

V gene TRBV6-5 combines with J gene TRBJ2-7; maybe TRBD1 (6 bases). V lost 6 bases and J 0 bases, leaving 9 bases between the germline ends. This CDR3 is built from 13 residues. Germline V gene sequence: CDR1 MNHEY, CDR2 SVGAGI. As DNA, the CDR3 is TGTGCCAGCAGGCTGGGACACTCCTACGAGCAGTACTTC. Translating it yields CASRLGHSYEQYF.

The chain couples TRBV6-6 to TRBJ1-4; the D gene is possibly TRBD1 (5 bases). Between the trimmed V and J ends, which lost 5 bases and 6 bases, there was a span of 10 bases. There are 13 residues in the CDR3. Germline assignment: CDR1 MNHNY and CDR2 SVGAGI (reference sequence). In nucleotides, the CDR3 is TGTGCCAGCAGTGGGCAGGGCTATGAAAAACTGTTTTTT. Encoded protein: CASSGQGYEKLFF.